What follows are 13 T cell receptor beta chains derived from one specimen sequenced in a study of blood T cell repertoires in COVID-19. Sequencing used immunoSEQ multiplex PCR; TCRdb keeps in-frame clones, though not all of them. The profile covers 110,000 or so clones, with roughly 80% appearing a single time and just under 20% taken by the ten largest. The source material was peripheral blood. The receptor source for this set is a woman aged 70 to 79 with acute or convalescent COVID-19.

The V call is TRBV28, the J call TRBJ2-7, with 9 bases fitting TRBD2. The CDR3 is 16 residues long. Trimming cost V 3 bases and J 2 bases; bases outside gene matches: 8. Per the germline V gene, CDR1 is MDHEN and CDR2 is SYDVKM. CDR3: CASSFLGLAGTYEQYF. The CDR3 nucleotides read TGTGCCAGCAGTTTTTTGGGCCTAGCGGGGACCTACGAGCAGTACTTC.

The CDR3 nucleotides read TGTGCCATCAGTGGCCCTACCACAGAAAACCCCGCGTCGCAGCCCCAGCATTTT. This encodes CAISGPTTENPASQPQHF. This chain connects TRBV10-3 to TRBJ1-5; D is unclear. The germline V gene has CDR1 ENHRY and CDR2 SYGVKD. V was cut by 4 bases and J by 7 bases, with 26 bases left in between. The CDR3 extends over 18 amino acids.

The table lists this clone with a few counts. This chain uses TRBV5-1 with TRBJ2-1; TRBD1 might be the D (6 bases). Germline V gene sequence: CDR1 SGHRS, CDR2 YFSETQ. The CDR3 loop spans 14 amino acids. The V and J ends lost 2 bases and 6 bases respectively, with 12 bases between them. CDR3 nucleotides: TGCGCCAGCAGCTTATTGGGGGCAAGCAATGAGCAGTTCTTC. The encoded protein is CASSLLGASNEQFF.

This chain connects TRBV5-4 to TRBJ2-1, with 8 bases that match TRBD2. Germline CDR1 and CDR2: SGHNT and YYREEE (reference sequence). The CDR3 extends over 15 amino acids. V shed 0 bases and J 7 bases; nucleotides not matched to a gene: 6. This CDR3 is CASSLDGGAGNEQFF. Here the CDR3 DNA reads TGTGCCAGCAGCTTGGACGGGGGGGCCGGGAATGAGCAGTTCTTC.

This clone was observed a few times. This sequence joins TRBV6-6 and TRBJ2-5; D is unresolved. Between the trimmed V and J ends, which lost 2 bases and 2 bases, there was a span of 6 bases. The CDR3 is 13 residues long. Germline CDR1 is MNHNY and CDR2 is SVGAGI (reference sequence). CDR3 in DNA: TGTGCCAGCAGTTACGCTAGGCAAGAGACCCAGTACTTC. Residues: CASSYARQETQYF.

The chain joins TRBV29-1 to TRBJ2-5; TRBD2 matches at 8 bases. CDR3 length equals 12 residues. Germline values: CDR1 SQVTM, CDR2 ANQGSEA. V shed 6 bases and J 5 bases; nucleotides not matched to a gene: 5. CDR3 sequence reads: CSVPGGVETQYF. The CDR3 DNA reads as TGCAGCGTCCCCGGGGGGGTCGAGACCCAGTACTTC.

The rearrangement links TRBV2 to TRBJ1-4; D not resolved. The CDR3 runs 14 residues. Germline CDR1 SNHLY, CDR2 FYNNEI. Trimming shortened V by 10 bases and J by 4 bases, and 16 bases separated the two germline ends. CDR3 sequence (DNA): TGTGCCACCCTGGGCACATCTATTAATGAAAAACTGTTTTTT. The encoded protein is CATLGTSINEKLFF.

In DNA form, the CDR3 reads TGTGCCAGCAGAGGTTCAGGGGATAACTATGGCTACACCTTC. Its protein product is CASRGSGDNYGYTF. The V call is TRBV6-5, the J call TRBJ1-2, with a possible D match to TRBD1 (6 bases). Germline-derived CDR1 and CDR2 are MNHEY and SVGAGI. The V end was cut by 6 bases, the J end by 1 base, with 12 bases between. The CDR3 has 14 amino acids.

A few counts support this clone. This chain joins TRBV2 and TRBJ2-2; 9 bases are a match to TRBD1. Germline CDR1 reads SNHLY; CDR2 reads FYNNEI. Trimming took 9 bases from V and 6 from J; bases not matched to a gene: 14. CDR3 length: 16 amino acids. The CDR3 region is CARGTGTPGVAGELFF. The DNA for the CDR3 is TGTGCCAGAGGGACAGGGACTCCGGGGGTGGCCGGGGAGCTGTTTTTT.

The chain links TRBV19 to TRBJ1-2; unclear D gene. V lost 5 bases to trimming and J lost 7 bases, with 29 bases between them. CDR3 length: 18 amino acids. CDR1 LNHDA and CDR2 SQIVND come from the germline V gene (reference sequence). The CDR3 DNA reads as TGTGCCAGTAGTGTCCTCCTACAGATCAGCCCTATTCATGCTGGCTACACCTTC. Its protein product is CASSVLLQISPIHAGYTF. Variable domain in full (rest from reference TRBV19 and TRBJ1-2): DGGITQSPKYLFRKEGQNVTLSCEQNLNHDAMYWYRQDPGQGLRLIYYSQIVNDFQKGDIAEGYSVSREKKESFPLTVTSAQKNPTAFYLCASSVLLQISPIHAGYTFGSGTRLTVV.

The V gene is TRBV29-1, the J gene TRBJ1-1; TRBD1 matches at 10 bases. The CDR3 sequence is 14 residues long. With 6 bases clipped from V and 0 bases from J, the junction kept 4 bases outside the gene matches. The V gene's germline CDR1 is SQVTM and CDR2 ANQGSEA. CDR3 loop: CSVDRGIMNTEAFF. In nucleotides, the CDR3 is TGCAGCGTGGACAGGGGGATAATGAACACTGAAGCTTTCTTT.

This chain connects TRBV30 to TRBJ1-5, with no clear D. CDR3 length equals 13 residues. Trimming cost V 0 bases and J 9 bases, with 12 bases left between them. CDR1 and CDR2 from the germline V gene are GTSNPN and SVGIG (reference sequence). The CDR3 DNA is TGTGCCTGGAGTGTGGGAGGGCAACGGCCCCAGCATTTT. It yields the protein CAWSVGGQRPQHF. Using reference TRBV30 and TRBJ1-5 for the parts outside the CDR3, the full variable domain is SQTIHQWPATLVQPVGSPLSLECTVEGTSNPNLYWYRQAAGRGLQLLFYSVGIGQISSEVPQNLSASRPQDRQFILSSKKLLLSDSGFYLCAWSVGGQRPQHFGDGTRLSIL.

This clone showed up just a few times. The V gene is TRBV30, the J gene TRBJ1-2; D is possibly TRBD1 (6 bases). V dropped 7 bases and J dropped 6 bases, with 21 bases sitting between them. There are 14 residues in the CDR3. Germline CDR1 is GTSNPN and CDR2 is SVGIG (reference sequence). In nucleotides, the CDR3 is TGTGCCTATAAAACGACAGGCGTTCATGATGGCTACACCTTC. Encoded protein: CAYKTTGVHDGYTF.